Below, 8 T cell receptor beta chains from the same sample are listed, as sequenced in a study of T-cell memory formation after mild COVID-19. TCRdb reprocessed the 5' RACE reads with MiXCR, giving one entry per CDR3 protein. The repertoire includes about 290,000 distinct CDR3 sequences, about 16% of them detected once, and about a fifth sits in the top ten. Material for sequencing was PBMCs or a T cell subset sorted from them (not recorded which). Receptor source: a man younger than 35 who had mild COVID-19 (a few samples of this study predate the infection). Cell type and time point are not known.

The V gene is TRBV7-9, the J gene TRBJ1-2, with TRBD1 as a possible D gene (6 bases). Germline CDR1 SEHNR, CDR2 FQNEAQ (reference sequence). The V end was cut by 3 bases, the J end by 3 bases, with 17 bases between. CDR3 size: 16 residues. The CDR3 region is CASSFPRDTVYYGYTF. The CDR3 region has the DNA TGTGCCAGCAGCTTCCCACGGGACACAGTTTACTATGGCTACACCTTC.

This clonotype was observed a few times. The chain combines TRBV6-5 with TRBJ2-1; perhaps TRBD2 as D (7 bases). Germline-derived CDR1 and CDR2 are MNHEY and SVGAGI. This CDR3 has 15 amino acids. V shed 2 bases and J shed 5 bases, with 13 bases lying between them. CDR3 protein: CASSYVAGADNEQFF. The CDR3, as DNA: TGTGCCAGCAGTTACGTGGCGGGGGCCGACAATGAGCAGTTCTTC.

This clonotype has a count of ten or more. The rearrangement links TRBV12-3 or TRBV12-4 to TRBJ1-6; D unresolved. Trimming pared 2 bases from V and 10 bases from J, leaving 6 bases between. The CDR3 totals 12 residues. The DNA for the CDR3 is TGTGCCAGCAGTTTACTCCACTCACCCCTCCACTTT. Translated, it gives CASSLLHSPLHF.

The table lists this clonotype with many counts. V usage is TRBV4-1 and J usage is TRBJ2-3, with TRBD1 matching 8 bases. Looked up from germline, CDR1 is MGHRA and CDR2 is YSYEKL. The CDR3 extends over 14 amino acids. The J segment lost 4 bases and the V segment lost 4 bases, leaving 4 bases of the junction unmatched. CDR3 residues: CASSPTGVADTQYF. The CDR3 coding sequence is TGCGCCAGCAGCCCGACAGGGGTGGCAGATACGCAGTATTTT.

This clonotype appeared a few times. V usage is TRBV3-1 and J usage is TRBJ2-5; D call uncertain. CDR1 is LGHDT and CDR2 is YNNKEL in the germline V gene (reference sequence). This CDR3 region has 11 residues. V was shortened by 5 bases and J by 7 bases, with 8 bases between the two germline ends. This CDR3 is CASSTPRTQYF. Written as DNA, the CDR3 is TGTGCCAGCAGCACCCCGAGGACCCAGTACTTC.

Only a few counts were recorded for this clonotype. This chain joins TRBV12-3 or TRBV12-4 and TRBJ1-1; no reliable D call. The CDR3 consists of 16 residues. Deletions cut 3 bases from V and 3 bases from J, with 17 bases between. The CDR3 sequence: CASSFLGSGMHTEAFF. DNA for the CDR3: TGTGCCAGCAGTTTCCTCGGTTCGGGGATGCACACTGAAGCTTTCTTT.

V usage is TRBV3-1 and J usage is TRBJ1-3, with D maybe TRBD1 (5 bases). With 3 bases removed from V and 1 base from J, the gap between germline ends came to 7 bases. Germline CDR1 reads LGHDT; CDR2 reads YNNKEL (reference sequence). The length of the CDR3 is 14 residues. The CDR3, as DNA: TGTGCCAGCAGCCACCCAGGGTCTGGAAACACCATATATTTT. It encodes CASSHPGSGNTIYF.

This clonotype was detected ten times or more. J is TRBJ1-1 and V is TRBV2; 8 bases agree with TRBD1. Germline V lookup: CDR1 SNHLY, CDR2 FYNNEI. The CDR3 contains 13 residues. V was pared by 6 bases and J by 1 base, with 1 base of the junction left unmatched. Here the CDR3 DNA reads TGTGCCAGCAGCGGACAGGGGAACACTGAAGCTTTCTTT. This translates into CASSGQGNTEAFF.